This TCR beta chain was identified during a study of cytomegalovirus exposure and HLA in healthy donors. Study-wide background: A preliminary data release comprised roughly 85 million unique TCRs obtained from HLA-typed donors.

Trimming left V 0 bases short and J 4 bases short, with 8 bases between. Looked up from germline, CDR1 is SGHRS and CDR2 is YFSETQ. The CDR3 loop spans 14 amino acids. The study ran its PCR with 60 Vbeta and 13 Jbeta primers. TCRdb's table, derived via immunoSEQ multiplex PCR, lists solely in-frame clones and lacks some. The data contain about 130,000 clones, 65% to 70% of them singletons. Study observations and caveats: The investigators catalogued 150 or so TCR beta chains as cytomegalovirus-associated.

For this clone: What it recognizes is unknown.

The chain carries TRBV5-1 and TRBJ1-5; D perhaps matches TRBD1 (6 bases). This receptor was taken from a human donor in good health. The sequenced sample consisted of PBMCs. The CDR3 DNA follows: TGCGCCAGCAGCTTGGCAGGGGATAATCAGCCCCAGCATTTT. Its protein is CASSLAGDNQPQHF.